The 18 T cell receptor beta chains given below trace back to one sample, sequenced in a study of T-cell memory formation after mild COVID-19. MiXCR, applied by TCRdb to the 5' RACE reads, yields one record per CDR3 protein. The sample holds 400,000 or so distinct CDR3 sequences, roughly 21% seen once. What was sequenced was PBMCs or a T cell subset sorted from them (not recorded which). Every receptor here comes from an adult woman who had mild COVID-19 (a few samples of this study predate the infection). Cell type and time point are not known.

This rearrangement joins TRBV30 to TRBJ1-2; 9 nucleotides agree with TRBD1. CDR1 and CDR2 from the germline V gene are GTSNPN and SVGIG (reference sequence). Germline trimming cut 8 bases from V and 8 bases from J; bases unmatched to any gene: 6. This CDR3 has 11 amino acids. CDR3 DNA: TGTGCCCGGTCGGGACAGGGCGGCTACACCTTC. This translates into CARSGQGGYTF.

This chain links TRBV12-3 or TRBV12-4 with TRBJ2-5; TRBD1 might be the D (6 bases). The CDR3 extends over 14 amino acids. V lost 1 base and J lost 6, with 12 bases in between. The CDR3 DNA sequence: TGTGCCAGCAGTTTAGTGGGGGCCGGGAAGACCCAGTACTTC. Protein: CASSLVGAGKTQYF.

A few counts support this clonotype. The chain combines TRBV15 with TRBJ2-1, with a weak D call TRBD2 (5 bases). V shed 3 bases and J shed 10 bases, with 16 bases lying between them. The CDR3 spans 14 residues. CDR1 is LNHNV, CDR2 YYDKDF, per germline (reference sequence). In DNA, the CDR3 is TGTGCCACCAGCAGCTACACCAGGACGGGGGAGCAGTTCTTC. Protein: CATSSYTRTGEQFF.

This sequence joins TRBV7-2 and TRBJ2-7; D is undetermined. CDR3 length equals 15 residues. V gave up 3 bases and J gave up 0 bases, with 12 bases separating them. Germline V CDR1 and CDR2: SGHTA, FQGNSA. This CDR3 is CASSFGWADSYEQYF. CDR3 nucleotides: TGTGCCAGCAGCTTTGGTTGGGCGGACTCCTACGAGCAGTACTTC.

The V gene is TRBV12-3 or TRBV12-4, the J gene TRBJ2-1; TRBD2 agrees at 8 bases. Unmatched junction bases numbered 12, after V lost 7 bases and J lost 4 bases. The CDR3 runs 16 residues. DNA of the CDR3: TGTGCCAGCACCTCAAGCTCGGGAGGGCCTTACAATGAGCAGTTCTTC. Its protein product is CASTSSSGGPYNEQFF.

The chain is built from TRBV9 and TRBJ1-1; D perhaps matches TRBD1 (6 bases). The germline V gene has CDR1 SGDLS and CDR2 YYNGEE. The CDR3 runs to 15 residues. Trimming pared 3 bases from V and 4 bases from J, leaving 16 bases between. CDR3 protein: CASSAKGGEGTEAFF. The CDR3 DNA reads TGTGCCAGCAGCGCCAAGGGGGGAGAGGGCACTGAAGCTTTCTTT.

This clonotype was counted between two and nine times. The V and J genes are TRBV11-3 and TRBJ2-5, with TRBD1 identical over 10 bases. V was clipped by 5 bases and J by 2 bases; unmatched bases: 8. This CDR3 comprises 16 residues. The V gene's germline CDR1 is SGHNT and CDR2 YENEEA. The CDR3 DNA is TGTGCCAGCAGCCCCGGGACAGGGGAAAATCAAGAGACCCAGTACTTC. Amino acid sequence: CASSPGTGENQETQYF.

The chain joins TRBV12-5 to TRBJ1-2; no clear D. Trimming left V 4 bases short and J 8 bases short, with 17 bases between. Looked up from germline, CDR1 is LGHNT and CDR2 is FRNRAP. The CDR3 totals 14 residues. The CDR3 sequence is CASGSSYIRGGYTF. The CDR3 nucleotides are TGTGCTAGTGGTTCATCCTATATTCGTGGCGGCTACACCTTC.

CDR3 amino acids: CSARRGSSYNEQFF. For the CDR3, the DNA is TGCAGTGCTAGACGCGGGAGCTCCTACAATGAGCAGTTCTTC. The gene calls are TRBV20-1 and TRBJ2-1; TRBD2 aligns across 7 bases. The CDR3 consists of 14 residues. Germline V gene lookup returns CDR1 DFQATT and CDR2 SNEGSKA (reference sequence). V lost 2 bases, J lost 0 bases, and 1 base stayed unmatched.

This clonotype showed up many times. This chain uses TRBV6-5 with TRBJ1-5; D is uncertain. In germline, CDR1 is MNHEY, CDR2 SVGAGI. The V end lost 4 bases, the J end lost 7 bases, and 14 bases lay between the germline ends. The CDR3 is made up of 14 amino acids. The CDR3, as DNA: TGTGCCAGCAGTTCGGCGGGAATTCGGCAGCCCCAGCATTTT. This sequence encodes CASSSAGIRQPQHF.

The CDR3 nucleotides read TGCGCCAGCAGCCCTGGGACAGGGGGAACCATTCAGTACTTC. This encodes CASSPGTGGTIQYF. The V and J genes are TRBV5-1 and TRBJ2-4, with 11 bases fitting TRBD1. The CDR3 length is 14 residues. V lost 4 bases and J lost 9; bases outside the gene matches: 6. Germline values: CDR1 SGHRS, CDR2 YFSETQ.

The rearrangement joins TRBV12-3 or TRBV12-4 to TRBJ2-7, with D perhaps assigned TRBD1 or TRBD2 (6 bases each). The CDR3 is made up of 13 amino acids. Trimming shortened V by 6 bases and J by 7 bases, and 16 bases separated the two germline ends. CDR3 sequence: CASRRGQDVEQYF. The CDR3, as DNA: TGTGCCAGCAGACGGGGGCAGGACGTTGAGCAGTACTTC.

Only a few counts were recorded for this clonotype. The J gene is TRBJ2-5, the V gene TRBV7-3, with 11 bases matching TRBD1. V lost 5 bases to trimming and J lost 9 bases; unmatched junction nucleotides: 8. This CDR3 contains 14 residues. The germline gives CDR1 SGHTA, CDR2 FQGTGA. The CDR3 loop is CASSPAGQGVPQYF. CDR3 DNA: TGTGCCAGCAGCCCGGCGGGACAGGGGGTTCCCCAGTACTTC.

This clonotype was recorded a few times. DNA of the CDR3: TGCGCCAGCAGCTTGGGCGTCCCCTACGAGCAGTACTTC. As protein: CASSLGVPYEQYF. The chain joins TRBV5-1 to TRBJ2-7, with D uncertain. The V gene's germline CDR1 is SGHRS and CDR2 YFSETQ. The V and J ends lost 0 bases and 2 bases respectively, with 6 bases between them. The CDR3 has 13 amino acids.

The chain uses TRBV4-3 and TRBJ2-2, with 9 bases fitting TRBD2. The junction had 4 bases not matched to a gene; V was cut back by 6 bases and J by 5 bases. The CDR3 has 14 residues. CDR1 and CDR2 (germline): LGHNA, YSLEER. The DNA for the CDR3 is TGCGCCAGCAGGCCAGCGGGAGGTACCGGGGAGCTGTTTTTT. As protein: CASRPAGGTGELFF.

The V and J genes are TRBV12-3 or TRBV12-4 and TRBJ2-1; TRBD1 matches at 11 bases. The V gene end was trimmed by 2 bases and the J gene end by 6 bases; junction bases not matched to a gene: 6. This CDR3 comprises 16 residues. The CDR3 coding sequence is TGTGCCAGCAGTTTACAGGGGACAGGGGGTTGCAATGAGCAGTTCTTC. Translated, it gives CASSLQGTGGCNEQFF.

This clonotype has only a few counts. This rearrangement joins TRBV3-1 to TRBJ2-3; 7 bases line up with TRBD1. The germline CDR1 and CDR2 sequences are LGHDT and YNNKEL (reference sequence). The CDR3 runs 14 residues. V was pared by 4 bases and J by 2 bases, with 3 bases of the junction left unmatched. CDR3 protein: CASSPGQDTDTQYF. As DNA, the CDR3 is TGTGCCAGCAGCCCAGGACAGGACACAGATACGCAGTATTTT.

The rearrangement joins TRBV6-2 or TRBV6-3 to TRBJ2-3; 8 bases map to TRBD2. Germline trimming cut 6 bases from V and 4 bases from J; bases unmatched to any gene: 9. CDR3 length: 15 amino acids. Germline V gene sequence: CDR1 MNHEY, CDR2 SVGEGT. The CDR3 protein is CASRPSGTRADTQYF. The CDR3 bases are TGTGCCAGCAGACCATCCGGGACTAGGGCAGATACGCAGTATTTT.